This T cell receptor beta chain was observed in a study of T-cell memory formation after mild COVID-19 (dated by TCRdb to the early 2020s). For the study in its entirety: TCR sequence clusters from the two donors were largely donor specific. The cohort was made up of two young adult volunteers, one female and one male, who were previously healthy. T-cell clones expanding and contracting after mild COVID-19 in a couple of donors were tracked by longitudinal TCRalpha and TCRbeta repertoire sequencing. General conclusions and limits of the study: The second-wave clones that peaked on day 37 were not confirmed to be SARS-CoV-2 specific. Some responding clones were detected in pre-infection memory, suggesting pre-existing cross-reactive memory T cells joined the SARS-CoV-2 response. From day 15 to 85, contracting clones showed balanced CD4/CD8 phenotypes, whereas a second wave of clones that expanded from day 15 to 37 leaned towards CD4+. Contracting CD4+ clones turned up mainly in the CM and EM memory subsets, whereas EMRA was where CD8+ clones were enriched. The study covered only two mild cases, and larger cohorts including severe cases with pre-infection samples were considered necessary.

Instrument on record: Illumina NovaSeq 6000. TCRalpha and TCRbeta cDNA libraries were built by 5'RACE with constant-segment primers, adding sample barcodes and unique molecular identifiers. Trizol reagent was used to extract RNA from every sample. Library amplification was performed in two PCR steps, and a second sample barcode and Illumina TruSeq adapters were introduced in the second step. The libraries were sequenced on an Illumina NovaSeq using 2 x 150 bp paired-end reads. As for the original processing: Demultiplexing of reads and collapsing into UMI-guided consensus sequences were performed with migec v1.2.7. Using mixcr v2.1.11, the UMI consensuses were aligned to TRA and TRB V and J templates and assembled into clonotypes. Expanded or contracted clonotypes were those called significant by both edgeR and NoisET, with noise models trained on biological replicates. edgeR calls used a false discovery rate-adjusted p below 0.01 and a log2 fold-change threshold of 1. PCA with hierarchical clustering of max-normalized trajectories of the 1000 most abundant clonotypes was used as exploratory dynamics analysis. Each responding clone was given a CD4 or CD8 phenotype based on the CD4+ and CD8+ repertoires, which had been sequenced separately. The raw public data were reprocessed by TCRdb itself: fastp quality trimming at Q25, MiXCR clonotype calling, in-frame beta chains only. Identical CDR3 proteins give one entry, which carries the most common genes and DNA. TCRdb's processing, not the authors' own work, is the source of the V and J calls. The sample yields 450,000 to 650,000 distinct CDR3 sequences; 20% were counted once. The ten top clones hold around 13% of the sample.

PBMCs were isolated by Ficoll-Paque density gradient centrifugation. The CDR1 and CDR2 encoded by the germline V gene (reference sequence) are DFQATT and SNEGSKA. The CDR3 contains 14 residues, cysteine and phenylalanine counted. Just the 42-base CDR3 DNA is kept, in frame starting at base 1. V ends up 5 bases short and J 5 bases short, with an unmatched junction base count of 6. This clonotype was counted at least ten times. It lacks a known antigen. No base-level quality is on record; no much larger clone is a single base apart. The sample taken for sequencing was PBMCs or a T cell subset sorted from them (not recorded which). This receptor was obtained from an adult woman who had mild COVID-19 (a few samples of this study predate the infection). The sample titles of this study are shuffled in the database, so cell type and time point are left out; the donor was told from shared clones. This chain is built from TRBV20-1 and TRBJ2-1, with 10 junctional bases fitting TRBD1. The sequenced DNA: TGCAGTGCTTTTTCGGGACAGGGGAACAATGAGCAGTTCTTC. It translates to CSAFSGQGNNEQFF.